This T cell receptor beta chain was identified in a study of CD8 T cells in ankylosing spondylitis. The study, taken as a whole, reports: Previously reported in reactive arthritis synovial fluid and blood were some of the motif variants. Researchers report that disease-linked clones proved CD8+ and relatively rare in peripheral blood. What appeared characteristic of ankylosing spondylitis blood was a TCR beta motif of fewer than ten highly homologous variants.

The CDR3 covers 9 residues. V was pared by 3 bases and J by 7 bases, with 0 bases between. From germline, CDR1 is SQVTM and CDR2 ANQGSEA. This clonotype occurred a few times. The antigen is undetermined. Preparation of TCR beta libraries was done by quantitative 5'-RACE with molecular barcodes. A single record per CDR3 protein comes from TCRdb applying MiXCR to the 5' RACE reads. Of 470,000 or so distinct CDR3 sequences listed, 26% are singletons. The sequence came from a male donor with ankylosing spondylitis. V usage is TRBV29-1 and J usage is TRBJ1-4; no clear D. Sequences were obtained from blood, either unsorted or a sorted T cell fraction (not recorded which). CDR3 coding DNA: TGCAGCGTTGATGAAAAACTGTTTTTT. Protein: CSVDEKLFF.